The 26 T cell receptor beta chains presented below share a single source sample, sequenced in a study of OX40 agonist ivuxolimab in advanced cancers. Assay used: immunoSEQ multiplex PCR; TCRdb lists only in-frame clones, some missing. The sample contains 45,000 to 50,000 clones, around 90% of which appear only once. This sample comprised CD4+ or CD8+ T cells sorted from blood, obtained in a trial of the OX40 agonist ivuxolimab. All receptors derive from an adult with an advanced solid tumor such as melanoma, head and neck, liver or kidney cancer.

V and J are TRBV5-1 and TRBJ2-7; a weak D match, TRBD1 (5 bases). The CDR3 contains 14 residues. Germline V gene data show CDR1 as SGHRS and CDR2 as YFSETQ. V gave up 0 bases and J gave up 5 bases, with 12 bases separating them. The CDR3 sequence: CASSLEVATDEQYF. In DNA form, the CDR3 reads TGCGCCAGCAGCTTGGAGGTGGCGACAGACGAGCAGTACTTC. Based on the CDR3 plus reference TRBV5-1 and TRBJ2-7, the full variable domain is KAGVTQTPRYLIKTRGQQVTLSCSPISGHRSVSWYQQTPGQGLQFLFEYFSETQRNKGNFPGRFSGRQFSNSRSEMNVSTLELGDSALYLCASSLEVATDEQYFGPGTRLTVT.

J is TRBJ2-1 and V is TRBV9, with D possibly matching TRBD2 (6 bases). The CDR3 is 17 residues long. Germline CDR1 is SGDLS and CDR2 is YYNGEE. V lost 7 bases to trimming and J lost 0 bases, with 20 bases between them. This CDR3 is CASSSMSGLSSYNEQFF. Written as DNA, the CDR3 is TGTGCCAGCTCCAGTATGAGCGGGTTGAGCTCCTACAATGAGCAGTTCTTC. The whole variable domain, remainder taken from reference TRBV9 and TRBJ2-1, is DSGVTQTPKHLITATGQRVTLRCSPRSGDLSVYWYQQSLDQGLQFLIQYYNGEERAKGNILERFSAQQFPDLHSELNLSSLELGDSALYFCASSSMSGLSSYNEQFFGPGTRLTVL.

The rearrangement uses TRBV5-5 and TRBJ2-7; possible D gene TRBD2, 6 bases. From germline, CDR1 is SGHKS and CDR2 YYEKEE (reference sequence). The CDR3 length is 12 residues. Trimming left V 4 bases short and J 4 bases short, with 9 bases between. This chain's CDR3 is CASSPGDYEQYF. In DNA form, the CDR3 reads TGTGCCAGCAGCCCGGGGGATTACGAGCAGTACTTC. The full variable domain, its missing parts supplied by reference TRBV5-5 and TRBJ2-7, is DAGVTQSPTHLIKTRGQQVTLRCSPISGHKSVSWYQQVLGQGPQFIFQYYEKEERGRGNFPDRFSARQFPNYSSELNVNALLLGDSALYLCASSPGDYEQYFGPGTRLTVT.

The chain combines TRBV18 with TRBJ2-5; D possibly uses TRBD1 or TRBD2 (5 bases each). Germline values: CDR1 KGHSH, CDR2 LQKENI. V was trimmed by 8 bases and J by 2 bases, leaving 12 bases between them. CDR3 length: 13 residues. The CDR3 sequence is CASRSGRQETQYF. CDR3 nucleotide sequence: TGTGCCAGCCGCTCGGGGCGGCAAGAGACCCAGTACTTC.

The chain combines TRBV6-5 with TRBJ2-2; D not certain. V lost 4 bases and J lost 7, with 7 bases in between. There are 12 residues in the CDR3. CDR1 MNHEY and CDR2 SVGAGI come from the germline V gene. CDR3 in DNA: TGTGCCAGCAGTTTCCCTGGCGGGGAGCTGTTTTTT. Protein product: CASSFPGGELFF.

The chain joins TRBV6-5 to TRBJ2-2; 7 nucleotides align to TRBD1. The CDR3 is made up of 16 amino acids. Looked up from germline, CDR1 is MNHEY and CDR2 is SVGAGI. V was clipped by 0 bases and J by 1 base; unmatched bases: 2. The CDR3 reads CASSYSGTENTGELFF. CDR3 DNA sequence: TGTGCCAGCAGTTACTCGGGGACAGAGAACACCGGGGAGCTGTTTTTT.

This chain uses TRBV27 with TRBJ2-6, with 10 bases that match TRBD1. After removal of 10 bases from V and 2 bases from J, the junction contained 8 bases not matched to a gene. The germline V gene encodes CDR1 MNHEY and CDR2 SMNVEV (reference sequence). The CDR3 runs to 16 residues. The CDR3 DNA sequence: TGTGCCACCGGGACAGGGGAACTAACTGGGGCCAACGTCCTGACTTTC. Protein sequence: CATGTGELTGANVLTF.

V is TRBV5-8 and J is TRBJ2-5; 9 bases are a match to TRBD1. Germline V lookup: CDR1 SGHTS, CDR2 YDEGEE. J lost 2 bases, V lost 3 bases, and 8 bases had no gene match. CDR3 length: 16 residues. The CDR3, as DNA: TGTGCCAGCAGCTCCTCCGCCGGGACAGGGCAAGAGACCCAGTACTTC. Translating it yields CASSSSAGTGQETQYF.

This clone was seen a handful of times. This CDR3 reads CSVKIRSYNEQFF. In DNA form, the CDR3 reads TGCAGCGTTAAAATTCGTTCCTACAATGAGCAGTTCTTC. This sequence joins TRBV29-1 and TRBJ2-1; D remains ambiguous. This CDR3 is built from 13 residues. Germline assignment: CDR1 SQVTM and CDR2 ANQGSEA. Trimming cost V 5 bases and J 1 base, with 9 bases left between them.

The J gene is TRBJ1-2, the V gene TRBV29-1; D uncertain. The length of the CDR3 is 15 residues. The V and J ends lost 0 bases and 2 bases respectively, with 13 bases between them. Germline V lookup: CDR1 SQVTM, CDR2 ANQGSEA. This CDR3 is CSVEDAGEDNYGYTF. The CDR3 DNA is TGCAGCGTTGAAGATGCCGGGGAGGACAACTATGGCTACACCTTC.

CDR3 DNA sequence: TGTGCCAGCAGCGAGGACAGGGGGGACAATGAGCAGTTCTTC. It encodes CASSEDRGDNEQFF. The rearrangement links TRBV7-9 to TRBJ2-1; 10 positions agree with TRBD1. CDR1 and CDR2 from the germline V gene are SEHNR and FQNEAQ (reference sequence). This CDR3 contains 14 residues. Unmatched junction bases numbered 3, after V lost 5 bases and J lost 5 bases.

This clone was recorded once. The chain recombines TRBV6-5 with TRBJ2-7; 7 bases align to TRBD1. CDR1 is MNHEY, CDR2 SVGAGI, per germline. V was clipped by 1 base and J by 2 bases; unmatched bases: 8. The CDR3 is made up of 16 amino acids. CDR3 coding DNA: TGTGCCAGCAGTTACTTAACATCCGGGACAGCCTACGAGCAGTACTTC. Residues: CASSYLTSGTAYEQYF.

The V call is TRBV13, the J call TRBJ2-7; 7 bases align to TRBD1. Germline V lookup: CDR1 PRHDT, CDR2 FYEKMQ (reference sequence). The CDR3 spans 14 residues. V lost 0 bases to trimming and J lost 7 bases; unmatched junction nucleotides: 6. CDR3 DNA sequence: TGTGCCAGCAGCTTAGGGACAGGGCTTTGGGAGCAGTACTTC. The encoded protein is CASSLGTGLWEQYF.

The chain carries TRBV28 and TRBJ2-3; D gene ambiguous. The V gene lost 7 bases and the J gene lost 1 base, with 18 bases spanning the gap. CDR3 size: 16 residues. Germline V CDR1 and CDR2: MDHEN, SYDVKM. CDR3 in DNA: TGTGCCAGCACGGAATCCGAGACTTCGCGCACAGATACGCAGTATTTT. This gives the protein CASTESETSRTDTQYF.

V is TRBV7-9 and J is TRBJ2-7; D gene ambiguous. The CDR3 totals 14 residues. V shed 1 base and J shed 3 bases, with 10 bases lying between them. The germline CDR1 and CDR2 sequences are SEHNR and FQNEAQ (reference sequence). The CDR3 spells CASSLDLRLYEQYF. The CDR3 bases are TGTGCCAGCAGCTTAGACCTACGCCTCTACGAGCAGTACTTC. Based on the CDR3 plus reference TRBV7-9 and TRBJ2-7, the full variable domain is DTGVSQNPRHKITKRGQNVTFRCDPISEHNRLYWYRQTLGQGPEFLTYFQNEAQLEKSRLLSDRFSAERPKGSFSTLEIQRTEQGDSAMYLCASSLDLRLYEQYFGPGTRLTVT.

The chain recombines TRBV7-9 with TRBJ2-7; the match to TRBD1 covers 8 bases. Germline CDR1 is SEHNR and CDR2 is FQNEAQ (reference sequence). The CDR3 has 14 amino acids. The J segment lost 3 bases and the V segment lost 3 bases, leaving 4 bases of the junction unmatched. In DNA, the CDR3 is TGTGCCAGCAGCTTGACCGGGACAGGCTACGAGCAGTACTTC. Encoded protein: CASSLTGTGYEQYF. The complete variable domain, with remaining parts taken from reference TRBV7-9 and TRBJ2-7, reads DTGVSQNPRHKITKRGQNVTFRCDPISEHNRLYWYRQTLGQGPEFLTYFQNEAQLEKSRLLSDRFSAERPKGSFSTLEIQRTEQGDSAMYLCASSLTGTGYEQYFGPGTRLTVT.

The chain carries TRBV30 and TRBJ2-2; 8 bases are shared with TRBD1. The germline CDR1 and CDR2 sequences are GTSNPN and SVGIG (reference sequence). The CDR3 is made up of 12 amino acids. After removal of 7 bases from V and 7 bases from J, the junction contained 5 bases not matched to a gene. CDR3 in amino acids: CASTGVDGELFF. CDR3 in DNA: TGTGCCTCGACAGGGGTTGACGGGGAGCTGTTTTTT.

This chain links TRBV7-9 with TRBJ1-5; D is uncertain. V lost 1 base and J lost 1, with 8 bases in between. Looked up from germline, CDR1 is SEHNR and CDR2 is FQNEAQ (reference sequence). The CDR3 runs 15 residues. CDR3 sequence reads: CASSLGEFSNQPQHF. CDR3 DNA sequence: TGTGCCAGCAGCTTAGGGGAGTTCAGCAATCAGCCCCAGCATTTT. Full variable domain (remainder filled in from reference TRBV7-9 and TRBJ1-5): DTGVSQNPRHKITKRGQNVTFRCDPISEHNRLYWYRQTLGQGPEFLTYFQNEAQLEKSRLLSDRFSAERPKGSFSTLEIQRTEQGDSAMYLCASSLGEFSNQPQHFGDGTRLSIL.

This chain joins TRBV7-6 and TRBJ2-5; 10 bases agree with TRBD2. V shed 1 base and J 1 base; nucleotides not matched to a gene: 0. The germline V gene has CDR1 SGHVS and CDR2 FNYEAQ. The CDR3 contains 15 residues. CDR3 region: CASSLGLAGQETQYF. The CDR3 nucleotides read TGTGCCAGCAGCTTAGGACTAGCGGGCCAAGAGACCCAGTACTTC.

The chain links TRBV27 to TRBJ2-2; TRBD1 aligns across 7 bases. This CDR3 spans 13 amino acids. Per germline, CDR1 MNHEY and CDR2 SMNVEV (reference sequence). V shed 8 bases and J 5 bases; nucleotides not matched to a gene: 5. In nucleotides, the CDR3 is TGTGCCAGCGCTACAGGGGAGACCGGGGAGCTGTTTTTT. Protein: CASATGETGELFF.

The chain is built from TRBV4-2 and TRBJ2-3; 11 nucleotides agree with TRBD2. This CDR3 has 18 amino acids. J was trimmed by 0 bases and V by 2 bases; bases with no gene match: 7. Germline V gene data show CDR1 as LGHNA and CDR2 as YNFKEQ. CDR3 loop: CASSQRSSGGLSTDTQYF. The CDR3 nucleotides are TGTGCCAGCAGCCAACGATCTAGCGGGGGGCTTAGCACAGATACGCAGTATTTT.

The chain has TRBV7-6 and TRBJ1-2; TRBD1 matches at 7 bases. The CDR3 runs 15 residues. The V segment lost 4 bases and the J segment 2 bases; nucleotides outside the gene matches: 7. CDR1 SGHVS and CDR2 FNYEAQ come from the germline V gene. In DNA form, the CDR3 reads TGTGCCAGCAGCTCCGGCCGACAGGGAAACTATGGCTACACCTTC. It specifies CASSSGRQGNYGYTF.

V gene TRBV4-1 combines with J gene TRBJ1-2, with D possibly being TRBD1 (5 bases). Germline CDR1 MGHRA, CDR2 YSYEKL. This CDR3 is 16 amino acids long. Trimming pared 4 bases from V and 5 bases from J, leaving 20 bases between. Here the CDR3 DNA reads TGCGCCAGCAGCCCATTTCAAAGGGACGGTACTTATGGCTACACCTTC. This gives the protein CASSPFQRDGTYGYTF.

The CDR3 nucleotides are TGCGCCAGCCGCCTTCAGGGGGTCACAGATACGCAGTATTTT. It codes for CASRLQGVTDTQYF. The J gene is TRBJ2-3, the V gene TRBV5-1; 7 bases align to TRBD1. CDR1 and CDR2 from the germline V gene are SGHRS and YFSETQ. CDR3 length: 14 amino acids. Unmatched junction bases numbered 7, after V lost 7 bases and J lost 2 bases.

The chain carries TRBV5-4 and TRBJ2-6; 10 nucleotides agree with TRBD2. Germline CDR1 reads SGHNT; CDR2 reads YYREEE (reference sequence). The CDR3 length is 18 residues. V was clipped by 6 bases and J by 0 bases; unmatched bases: 9. The DNA for the CDR3 is TGTGCCAGCACCGAAGGACTAGCGGAAAACTCTGGGGCCAACGTCCTGACTTTC. Translated: CASTEGLAENSGANVLTF.

The chain couples TRBV5-6 to TRBJ1-5, with unresolved D. V was trimmed by 4 bases and J by 4 bases, leaving 6 bases between them. Germline assignment: CDR1 SGHDT and CDR2 YYEEEE. The CDR3 extends over 12 amino acids. The CDR3 DNA follows: TGTGCCAGCAGCAGCTTAAATCAGCCCCAGCATTTT. Protein: CASSSLNQPQHF.